This TCR beta chain was sequenced during a study of T cell responses to AZD1222 COVID-19 vaccine (dated by TCRdb to the early 2020s). At the level of the whole study: AZD1222 recipients with second doses at about 4 weeks or about 12 weeks were pooled, because spike-specific TCR depth and breadth did not differ between schedules. A total of about 240 trial participants underwent TCR sequencing, of whom 200 to 220 received two doses of AZD1222 and some 26 received two doses of the MenACWY control vaccine. Trial participants were enrolled by age into subgroups of 18-55, 56-69 and 70-plus years, and 148, 28 and 57 TCR-sequenced participants, respectively, were included in these subgroups. What the research found in general, with its limitations: Because no day 14 peak-response samples were available, the repertoires could be characterized only after the peak T cell response. Conclusions about previously exposed vaccinees are limited because only six or seven AZD1222 recipients were SARS-CoV-2 seropositive at baseline. Participants were mostly white British, with more females than males. The authors suggested clonal diversity may have been underestimated. CD4 TCRs associated with the vaccine covered the entire spike protein, and the dominant responses were in regions 160-218 and 743-854. The 56-69-year group was small, and its depth increase did not reach significance, likely because of low power. A significant rise in spike-specific TCR breadth and depth was observed after two AZD1222 doses relative to day 0 and relative to MenACWY recipients. Nearly half of unique spike-specific TCRs reportedly recognized epitopes outside regions mutated in the B.1.351 and B.1.1.7 variants.

The meaning of the sample's time point label: baseline before first vaccination. The vaccinee samples were drawn from two UK trials, COV001 and COV002, one of which was a single-blind randomized controlled phase 2/3 trial testing AZD1222 (ChAdOx1 nCoV-19) in healthy adults. For TCRbeta chain sequencing, PBMC samples were collected from trial participants at day 0 and at day 28 after the second dose. The CDR3 regions of human TCRbeta chains were subjected to immunosequencing. The original methods were these. Repertoire TCRs were matched against a reference library of SARS-CoV-2-specific TCRs generated with the MIRA antigen-specificity platform. Breadth meant the fraction of unique TCRs that were SARS-CoV-2-associated, whereas depth meant the fraction of total T cells that were SARS-CoV-2-associated. Using the MIRA data, each spike-specific TCR was assigned both to the spike region to which the TCR was reactive and to a CD4 or CD8 class. Log10-transformed breadth and depth values were compared by one-way ANOVA with Sidak's multiple comparisons tests. TCRdb stores this immuneACCESS table with in-frame sequences only. Part of the clones is absent; in the studies checked, under half of the shortfall reflects unresolved V genes, and no reason is known for the rest. That table gives V, J and clone size, and the DNA gave D and trimming. The sample table holds about 120,000 clones, of which roughly 90% were seen once. The top ten constitute about 4.5% of the sample.

The CDR3 holds 13 amino acids from the cysteine to the phenylalanine. Solely the CDR3 DNA is kept, with 39 bases framed from the first base. Trimming takes 7 bases off V and 6 bases off J; junction bases not matched to a gene: 10. CDR1 and CDR2 were assigned from the germline V gene as SQVTM and ANQGSEA. Note on this clone: Its antigen target is currently unknown. No much larger clone exists at a distance of one base, and base qualities are not known.

This receptor was obtained from an adult in good health. The rearrangement combines TRBV29-1 with TRBJ2-3; TRBD2 agrees with 7 junctional bases. The sequencing here drew on peripheral blood, taken on day 0 of AZD1222 vaccination. The CDR3 region reads CSATSGAGDTQYF. Here is the DNA: TGCAGCGCTACCAGCGGGGCGGGGGATACGCAGTATTTT.